Listed below are T cell receptor beta chains from one sample, sequenced in a study of blood T cell repertoires in COVID-19. Sequenced by immunoSEQ multiplex PCR; TCRdb stores in-frame clones only, minus some. The sample records around 19,000 clones, 79% being singletons. Sequencing input: peripheral blood. Receptors originate from an elderly man with acute or convalescent COVID-19. Each CDR3 is given with its conserved first and last residue. The order of the fields is D gene, J gene, clone size, V gene, CDR3 DNA, CDR3 protein. A D gene is named only where the DNA matches it firmly. Size values are once, few and many counts, or a class for expanded clones, and some rows have none.

.	TRBJ2-1	.	TRBV12-5	TGTGCTAGTGGTTTGGTACGGCTGGACAACTACAATGAGCAGTTCTTC	CASGLVRLDNYNEQFF
.	TRBJ2-5	.	TRBV5-5	TGTGCCAGCAGCTTGGGGATGGAGGAGACCCAGTACTTC	CASSLGMEETQYF
TRBD2	TRBJ2-5	.	TRBV27	TGTGCCAGCAGTCCGCAGAGACTAGCGGGAGTCAGTGAGACCCAGTACTTC	CASSPQRLAGVSETQYF
TRBD1	TRBJ1-1	few	TRBV11-2	TGTGCCAGCAGCTTAGATTACAGGGGTGAAGCTTTCTTT	CASSLDYRGEAFF
TRBD1	TRBJ2-2	.	TRBV5-1	TGCGCCAGCAGCCCGAGGGGGCTAGAGACCGGGGAGCTGTTTTTT	CASSPRGLETGELFF
TRBD1	TRBJ2-2	.	TRBV2	TGTGCCAGCAAAAGGGGGCTGAACACCGGGGAGCTGTTTTTT	CASKRGLNTGELFF
.	TRBJ1-1	once	TRBV5-5	TGTGCCAGCAGCTTGGTCAGGGGCGTCATGAACACTGAAGCTTTCTTT	CASSLVRGVMNTEAFF
TRBD1	TRBJ1-2	.	TRBV15	TGTGCCACCAGCAATCCGGGACAGGGGGCGCGAGGCTATGGCTACACCTTC	CATSNPGQGARGYGYTF
TRBD2	TRBJ2-7	.	TRBV5-4	TGTGCCAGCAGTTCGAGAGGCGGGAGGGGTTTCGAGCAGTACTTC	CASSSRGGRGFEQYF
TRBD1	TRBJ1-1	.	TRBV15	TGTGCCACCAGCAGAGATCGGCAGGGGGGCACTGAAGCTTTCTTT	CATSRDRQGGTEAFF
.	TRBJ1-5	.	TRBV6-5	TGTGCCAGTTCGAGAGGGGGTCAGCCCCAGCATTTT	CASSRGGQPQHF
TRBD1	TRBJ2-5	.	TRBV6-2/TRBV6-3	TGTGCCAGCAGTAGCCCCAGGGGGGAGACCCAGTACTTC	CASSSPRGETQYF
TRBD1	TRBJ1-6	.	TRBV18	TGTGCCAGCTCACCACAGGGACAGGGGAATTCACCCCTCCACTTT	CASSPQGQGNSPLHF
TRBD2	TRBJ2-3	.	TRBV7-3	TGTGCCAGCAGCCCAAATTCGGGGGGGTACAGGGGCACAGATACGCAGTATTTT	CASSPNSGGYRGTDTQYF
TRBD1	TRBJ2-1	.	TRBV5-8	TGTGCCAGCAGCTTGGGGGGGGACAGGATGACCTACAATGAGCAGTTCTTC	CASSLGGDRMTYNEQFF
.	TRBJ2-3	.	TRBV19	TGTGCCAGTAGGGAGGCAGTCACAGATACGCAGTATTTT	CASREAVTDTQYF
TRBD2	TRBJ2-5	.	TRBV27	TGTGCCAGCAGCCGAGCCTTACTAGCGGGAGTTCGAGAGACCCAGTACTTC	CASSRALLAGVRETQYF
.	TRBJ1-4	.	TRBV19	TGTGCCAGTAGTATAGAGGTCCGGCTTACAGATGATGCTAATGAAAAACTGTTTTTT	CASSIEVRLTDDANEKLFF
TRBD2	TRBJ2-1	.	TRBV6-4	TGTGCCAGCAGAGATGTAGCGGGAGGGGTCAATGAGCAGTTCTTC	CASRDVAGGVNEQFF
.	TRBJ2-1	once	TRBV10-3	TGTGCCATCAGTGAGTTCGCGGAGCTCAATGAGCAGTTCTTC	CAISEFAELNEQFF
.	TRBJ2-7	.	TRBV11-2	TGTGCCAGCAGCCGCCTCGGGGGAAGGTTAGGGGCTTACGAGCAGTACTTC	CASSRLGGRLGAYEQYF
TRBD1	TRBJ2-2	.	TRBV19	TGTGCCAGTAGTACAAACAGGGGGCGCGGAACCGGGGAGCTGTTTTTT	CASSTNRGRGTGELFF
.	TRBJ1-1	.	TRBV5-4	TGTGCCAGCAGCTTGCCGGGGCCCGGGGGAGGCACTGAAGCTTTCTTT	CASSLPGPGGGTEAFF